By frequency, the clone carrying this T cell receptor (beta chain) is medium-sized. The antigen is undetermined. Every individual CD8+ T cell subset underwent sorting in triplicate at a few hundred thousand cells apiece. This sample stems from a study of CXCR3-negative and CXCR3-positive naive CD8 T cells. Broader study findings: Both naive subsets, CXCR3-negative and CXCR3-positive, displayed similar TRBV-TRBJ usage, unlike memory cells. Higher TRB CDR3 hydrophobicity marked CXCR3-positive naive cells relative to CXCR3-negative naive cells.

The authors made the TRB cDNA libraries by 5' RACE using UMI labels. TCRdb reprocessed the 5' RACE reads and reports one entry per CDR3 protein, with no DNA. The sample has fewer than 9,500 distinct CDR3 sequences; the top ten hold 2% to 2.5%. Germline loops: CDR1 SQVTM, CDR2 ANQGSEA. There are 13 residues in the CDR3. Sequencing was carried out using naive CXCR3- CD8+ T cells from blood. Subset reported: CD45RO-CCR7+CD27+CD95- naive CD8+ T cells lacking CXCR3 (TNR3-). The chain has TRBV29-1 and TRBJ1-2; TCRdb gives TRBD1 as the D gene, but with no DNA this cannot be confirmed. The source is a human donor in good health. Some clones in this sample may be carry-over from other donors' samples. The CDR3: CSVEVTGVYGYTF.